The 30 T cell receptor beta chains below all came from one sample that was sequenced in a study of monozygotic twins with inflammatory bowel disease. For each CDR3 protein, TCRdb gives one entry from its re-call of the 5' RACE reads, without DNA. The table lists some 330,000 distinct CDR3 sequences. Material: blood. All receptors come from a human donor with ulcerative colitis or Crohn's disease, or a healthy co-twin of an affected twin (not recorded which).

The genes are TRBV5-1 and TRBJ2-7; TCRdb indicates TRBD1, and absent DNA this call remains unverified. CDR3 length: 14 amino acids. Germline-derived CDR1 and CDR2 are SGHRS and YFSETQ. The CDR3 region is CASSLVETAYEQYF.

V is TRBV18 and J is TRBJ2-3; TCRdb gives TRBD1 as the D gene, but with no DNA this cannot be confirmed. The CDR3 is 15 residues long. Per the germline V gene, CDR1 is KGHSH and CDR2 is LQKENI. CDR3 sequence: CASSRTTGSTDTQYF.

V usage is TRBV19 and J usage is TRBJ1-6; the TRBD1 assignment by TCRdb is unverifiable without DNA. CDR3 length equals 14 residues. The V gene's germline CDR1 is LNHDA and CDR2 SQIVND (reference sequence). The CDR3 loop reads CASSTPSSNSPLHF. Filled out from reference TRBV19 and TRBJ1-6, the complete variable domain reads DGGITQSPKYLFRKEGQNVTLSCEQNLNHDAMYWYRQDPGQGLRLIYYSQIVNDFQKGDIAEGYSVSREKKESFPLTVTSAQKNPTAFYLCASSTPSSNSPLHFGNGTRLTVT.

The V call is TRBV5-4, the J call TRBJ2-5; TCRdb's assignment of TRBD1 cannot be checked, as there is no DNA. The CDR3 sequence is 13 residues long. The V gene's germline CDR1 is SGHNT and CDR2 YYREEE (reference sequence). The CDR3 reads CASSQGTGATQYF.

The J gene is TRBJ2-1, the V gene TRBV10-3. Per the germline V gene, CDR1 is ENHRY and CDR2 is SYGVKD. The CDR3 consists of 13 residues. This chain's CDR3 is CAISEPNYNEQFF.

This sequence joins TRBV10-3 and TRBJ2-7; the D gene TCRdb calls, TRBD1, cannot be checked with no DNA. This CDR3 has 14 amino acids. Germline loops: CDR1 ENHRY, CDR2 SYGVKD. The chain's CDR3 is CAISEGQGSYEQYF.

This chain links TRBV6-5 with TRBJ2-2; there is no DNA to check the TCRdb D call of TRBD2. Looked up from germline, CDR1 is MNHEY and CDR2 is SVGAGI. This CDR3 comprises 14 residues. This CDR3 is CASSFRTSPGELFF.

The chain is built from TRBV27 and TRBJ2-7; the TCRdb D gene call, TRBD2, has no DNA to confirm it. This CDR3 is built from 15 residues. Germline CDR1 is MNHEY and CDR2 is SMNVEV (reference sequence). CDR3 sequence reads: CASSLGLAVSYEQYF.

This CDR3 reads CASSRSQFASQPQHF. The chain employs TRBV6-1 and TRBJ1-5. This CDR3 is built from 15 residues. CDR1 is MNHNS and CDR2 is SASEGT in the germline V gene.

The chain links TRBV18 to TRBJ1-1; the TRBD1 assignment by TCRdb is unverifiable without DNA. The CDR3 length is 14 residues. The V gene's germline CDR1 is KGHSH and CDR2 LQKENI. CDR3 protein: CASSPRQGRTEAFF.

The chain employs TRBV7-2 and TRBJ2-1. This CDR3 region has 13 residues. From germline, CDR1 is SGHTA and CDR2 FQGNSA. CDR3 region: CASSLVQSNEQFF. The full variable domain, with the rest looked up from reference TRBV7-2 and TRBJ2-1, is GAGVSQSPSNKVTEKGKDVELRCDPISGHTALYWYRQSLGQGLEFLIYFQGNSAPDKSGLPSDRFSAERTGGSVSTLTIQRTQQEDSAVYLCASSLVQSNEQFFGPGTRLTVL.

This sequence joins TRBV29-1 and TRBJ2-7; TCRdb gives TRBD2 as the D gene, but with no DNA this cannot be confirmed. CDR1 is SQVTM and CDR2 is ANQGSEA in the germline V gene. The CDR3 extends over 12 amino acids. The CDR3 region is CSVEASAYEQYF.

The J gene is TRBJ2-3, the V gene TRBV5-1. Looked up from germline, CDR1 is SGHRS and CDR2 is YFSETQ. The CDR3 length is 13 residues. The CDR3 here is CASSFDTTDTQYF.

CDR3 residues: CASRGSGSSTDTQYF. The rearrangement uses TRBV4-2 and TRBJ2-3. CDR3 size: 15 residues. Germline CDR1 and CDR2: LGHNA and YNFKEQ.

The chain uses TRBV11-2 and TRBJ2-7; TCRdb outputs TRBD1, but without DNA this stays unchecked. The CDR3 has 15 residues. Germline lookup yields CDR1 SGHAT and CDR2 FQNNGV. The CDR3 sequence: CASRAWGYRDHEQYF.

The chain links TRBV19 to TRBJ2-4; TCRdb's D call, TRBD2, is unchecked because there is no DNA. The CDR3 extends over 13 amino acids. Germline V gene sequence: CDR1 LNHDA, CDR2 SQIVND (reference sequence). The CDR3: CATQAGSKNIQYF.

The chain couples TRBV15 to TRBJ2-5. Looked up from germline, CDR1 is LNHNV and CDR2 is YYDKDF (reference sequence). The CDR3 sequence is 12 residues long. This CDR3 reads CATSRDWETQYF.

The gene calls are TRBV20-1 and TRBJ2-3; the D call from TCRdb, TRBD1, cannot be confirmed without DNA. Germline loops: CDR1 DFQATT, CDR2 SNEGSKA (reference sequence). This CDR3 has 15 amino acids. CDR3 protein: CSARSWPGVTDTPYF.

The chain is built from TRBV28 and TRBJ2-7; the TCRdb D gene call, TRBD1, has no DNA to confirm it. The CDR3 has 13 amino acids. From germline, CDR1 is MDHEN and CDR2 SYDVKM. CDR3 loop: CASSLLAGFEQYF. Drawing the rest from reference TRBV28 and TRBJ2-7, the complete variable domain is DVKVTQSSRYLVKRTGEKVFLECVQDMDHENMFWYRQDPGLGLRLIYFSYDVKMKEKGDIPEGYSVSREKKERFSLILESASTNQTSMYLCASSLLAGFEQYFGPGTRLTVT.

The chain uses TRBV5-6 and TRBJ2-7. The CDR3 has 17 amino acids. Per the germline V gene, CDR1 is SGHDT and CDR2 is YYEEEE. The chain's CDR3 is CASSLEFGSSASYEQYF.

This chain uses TRBV28 with TRBJ2-7; there is no DNA to check the TCRdb D call of TRBD2. Germline V gene lookup returns CDR1 MDHEN and CDR2 SYDVKM. This CDR3 has 12 residues. The CDR3 here is CASSLVYGGPSF. Combining the CDR3 with reference TRBV28 and TRBJ2-7 gives the whole variable domain DVKVTQSSRYLVKRTGEKVFLECVQDMDHENMFWYRQDPGLGLRLIYFSYDVKMKEKGDIPEGYSVSREKKERFSLILESASTNQTSMYLCASSLVYGGPSFGPGTRLTVT.

The rearrangement links TRBV12-3 or TRBV12-4 to TRBJ2-4; absent DNA, TCRdb's TRBD1 call cannot be checked. The CDR3 contains 18 residues. CDR3 protein: CASSARVGQGLQKNIQYF.

J is TRBJ2-5 and V is TRBV7-2. The CDR3 length is 14 residues. Per the germline V gene, CDR1 is SGHTA and CDR2 is FQGNSA. The CDR3 reads CASSLVQKQETQYF.

This rearrangement joins TRBV6-1 to TRBJ2-1; TCRdb gives TRBD2 as the D gene, but with no DNA this cannot be confirmed. This CDR3 spans 16 amino acids. The germline V gene has CDR1 MNHNS and CDR2 SASEGT. The CDR3 region is CASGKGAGTLYNEQFF.

The chain employs TRBV6-5 and TRBJ2-1; TCRdb's D call, TRBD2, is unchecked because there is no DNA. Germline CDR1 MNHEY, CDR2 SVGAGI. CDR3 length: 17 residues. The CDR3: CASSYKPGTSGIGEQFF.

The chain uses TRBV5-1 and TRBJ2-5. CDR3 size: 13 residues. CDR1 is SGHRS and CDR2 is YFSETQ in the germline V gene. The chain's CDR3 is CASSLDTQETQYF.

The genes are TRBV7-2 and TRBJ2-3; the D gene TCRdb calls, TRBD1, cannot be checked with no DNA. Germline V lookup: CDR1 SGHTA, CDR2 FQGNSA. The CDR3 spans 15 residues. CDR3: CASSRQEYSADTQYF.

The chain carries TRBV7-2 and TRBJ1-1; as DNA is missing, the TRBD1 call by TCRdb cannot be tested. The CDR3 is 14 amino acids. Germline values: CDR1 SGHTA, CDR2 FQGNSA. The CDR3 loop reads CASSFKTGHTEAFF.

The chain employs TRBV18 and TRBJ2-7; TCRdb proposes TRBD2, but this gene call is untestable without DNA. The CDR3 consists of 12 residues. Germline CDR1 KGHSH, CDR2 LQKENI. The CDR3 reads CASSEAGIEQYF.

The chain recombines TRBV28 with TRBJ2-2; without DNA, the TCRdb call of TRBD1 cannot be checked. Germline V CDR1 and CDR2: MDHEN, SYDVKM. The CDR3 contains 19 residues. CDR3 amino acids: CASSSPTGGAGLGTGELFF.